This T cell receptor (beta chain) was profiled in a study of PD-L1 blockade in urothelial cancer (dated by TCRdb to between 2016 and 2019). Regarding the study in general: Every patient began therapy in 2014 and was given atezolizumab 1,200 mg intravenously every 3 weeks. Blood samples gave median yields of about 150,000 T cells and 82,636 unique TCRs, along with a median clonality of approximately 0.084. Blood samples were analyzed 3 weeks after the start of treatment (second dose) and 6 weeks after the start of treatment. Durable clinical benefit was achieved by nine patients and was not achieved by 20 patients. Pretreatment blood TCR-seq was available for 27 to 30 patients, at least one posttreatment blood collection was obtained for 24 patients, and tumor TCR-seq was available for 24 patients. In the same patients, pretreatment tumors underwent whole exome sequencing and RNA sequencing in addition to TCR sequencing. An ECOG performance status of 0 or 1 was recorded for the patients, and 0 to 3 prior chemotherapy regimens had been received by the patients. About 90% of the roughly 29 patients were identified as males with urothelial cancer of bladder origin, and a prior smoking history was reported by 18 of 29 patients. Pretreatment tumor samples and matched peripheral blood, collected serially before and after atezolizumab treatment, underwent TCR sequencing. Durable clinical benefit was defined as progression-free survival longer than 6 months, and TCR features were also tested against progression-free and overall survival. An exploratory multi-omic analysis was conducted of the somatic, immune and clinical correlates of response to PD-L1 blockade with atezolizumab in urothelial cancer. Summary of the overall study and its limitations: Patients with durable benefit showed greater expansion of tumor-associated TCR clones in peripheral blood 3 weeks after starting treatment (n ≈ 23, p = 0.022). Because the sample size was small (n ≈ 29) and many exploratory analyses were performed, the results are intended to be hypothesis-generating. Improved progression-free and overall survival was associated with having pretreatment peripheral blood TCR clonality below the median.

Taken with the paper, the label for time point translates to: pretreatment peripheral blood. The cohort included roughly 30 patients with locally advanced or metastatic urothelial carcinoma who were treated at Memorial Sloan Kettering on a trial protocol. Peripheral blood mononuclear cells were collected pretreatment and during treatment, at between 1 and 8 total time points per patient. The Qiagen DNeasy Blood extraction kit was used to purify genomic DNA from total PBMCs and tumor samples. Collected pretreatment and during treatment, PBMCs were isolated and stored as previously described. Each PCR received spiked-in synthetic TCR analog templates so that absolute template abundance could be estimated from read counts. The immunoSEQ assay was used to amplify TCRbeta CDR3 regions from genomic DNA with bias-controlled V and J gene primers. Rearranged TCRbeta segments were sequenced at approximately 20X coverage. The study's processing was this. Clustering was used to correct sequencing errors, and CDR3s were annotated against IMGT so that V, D and J genes could be assigned. Downstream analyses used only productive TCRbeta rearrangements and left out out-of-frame or stop-codon sequences. Clonality was computed as one minus Shannon entropy normalized by the log of the number of unique productive sequences. Clones differing between time points or between blood and tumor were identified using Fisher's exact test with Benjamini-Hochberg correction, with an adjusted p below 0.01 applied as the threshold. TCRdb re-hosts the immuneACCESS table, in-frame sequences only. Its copies lack some clones; in the studies checked, an unresolved V gene accounts for under half of them, and the cause for the rest is not known. The V and J calls and clone size were taken over from that table, and D and trimming were inferred from the DNA. This sample holds 84,000 or so clones; under 90% were observed only once. The ten most abundant clones make up roughly an eighth of the sample.

Comments on this clone: Its antigen remains unidentified. No much larger clonotype is one base removed from it; base qualities were not supplied.

CDR1 and CDR2 (MNHEY, SVGAGI) derive from the germline V gene. The V end loses 5 bases and the J end loses 2 bases, and a stretch of 14 bases separates them. From the cysteine up to the phenylalanine, the CDR3 has a length of 15 residues. The entry retains the CDR3 DNA only, 45 bases that are in frame from base 1. The sequences come from PBMCs, collected around atezolizumab (anti-PD-L1) treatment. The chain is assembled from TRBV6-5 and TRBJ2-3; possibly the D gene is TRBD2, per 5 matching bases. The sequence came from a man in his fifties or sixties with urothelial cancer. The CDR3 is CASSRTRPVTDTQYF. The DNA sequence is TGTGCCAGCAGTCGCACTAGGCCCGTCACAGATACGCAGTATTTT.